This is a list of T cell receptor beta chains from one sample in a study of healthy donors' naive CD4 and CD8 T cells. TCRdb itself ran the reads through MiXCR, one entry per CDR3 protein. The sample lists approximately 180,000 distinct CDR3 sequences, under 85% occurring once. The specimen was naive CD4+ and CD8+ T cells sorted from blood, pooled from several donors. These receptors originate from a pool of human donors in good health; the sample pools cells from several healthy donors. Each CDR3 is given with its conserved first and last residue. A D gene is named only where the DNA matches it firmly. Not every row has a clone size; where given, it reads once, few, many or a size class.

TGCAGCGTTGAAAGTCAACGGTACACTGAAGCTTTCTTT CSVESQRYTEAFF TRBV29-1 . TRBJ1-1 .
TGCAGCGTGACAGGGAAAGAGACCCAGTACTTC CSVTGKETQYF TRBV29-1 few TRBJ2-5 TRBD1
TGCAGCGTTGGAGTAAGGGACACTGAAGCTTTCTTT CSVGVRDTEAFF TRBV29-1 once TRBJ1-1 .
TGTGCCAGCAGTTTATACACCTACGACAGGGTGGGATCGCAGTACTTC CASSLYTYDRVGSQYF TRBV28 . TRBJ2-7 TRBD1
TGTGCCAGCACCCAGGGTTTCGGAGAGACCCAGTACTTC CASTQGFGETQYF TRBV6-1 . TRBJ2-5 .
TGTGCCACCCGGGGTAGCTATGGCTACACCTTC CATRGSYGYTF TRBV19 . TRBJ1-2 .
TGTGCCAGCAGTCCCTCACAGGGGTTCACTGAAGCTTTCTTT CASSPSQGFTEAFF TRBV6-5 few TRBJ1-1 TRBD1
TGTGCCAGTAGCTCCGGGACTGGCCTAACCTACAATGAGCAGTTCTTC CASSSGTGLTYNEQFF TRBV19 . TRBJ2-1 .
TGTGCCAGCAGTTCAGCCATGGCGCGCCGATACAATGAGCAGTTCTTC CASSSAMARRYNEQFF TRBV27 once TRBJ2-1 .
TGCAGCGTTGAAGCCCAAGCCGAGACCTATGGCTACACCTTC CSVEAQAETYGYTF TRBV29-1 . TRBJ1-2 .
TGCAGCGTTGGGGAGGGGGACAGCAATCAGCCCCAGCATTTT CSVGEGDSNQPQHF TRBV29-1 . TRBJ1-5 .
TGTGCCAGCAGTTACTCGATGCAGGGGGCGCTCTATGGCTACACCTTC CASSYSMQGALYGYTF TRBV6-5 few TRBJ1-2 TRBD1
TGCAGCGTTGAAGGTCGGACTGGCTACACCTTC CSVEGRTGYTF TRBV29-1 few TRBJ1-2 .
TGTGCCAGCAGCTTGGGTGGAGCGAACTATGGCTACACCTTC CASSLGGANYGYTF TRBV5-4 . TRBJ1-2 .
TGTGCCAGCAGCCCCATGGAGGGAGAAGGCGGCTACACCTTC CASSPMEGEGGYTF TRBV5-4 few TRBJ1-2 .
TGTGCCAGCAGTTCTATCGATGCGACAGGGGAGAATGAGCAGTTCTTC CASSSIDATGENEQFF TRBV28 . TRBJ2-1 TRBD1
TGTGCCAGCAGCACGTACAGGGGCTCCACAGATACGCAGTATTTT CASSTYRGSTDTQYF TRBV11-2 . TRBJ2-3 TRBD1
TGTGCCAGCAGCTTGAGGACCGGGACCTACGAGCAGTACTTC CASSLRTGTYEQYF TRBV5-5 . TRBJ2-7 .
TGTGCCAGCAGTTACGGGACAGCCTACGAGCAGTACTTC CASSYGTAYEQYF TRBV27 . TRBJ2-7 TRBD1
TGTGCCAGCAGAGCAGGGTCTCTCTACGATTCACCCCTCCACTTT CASRAGSLYDSPLHF TRBV27 . TRBJ1-6 .
TGCGCCAGCAGCCAAGTAACACAGGGGCCTGAAGCTTTCTTT CASSQVTQGPEAFF TRBV4-3 . TRBJ1-1 TRBD1
TGTGCCAGCACCCGCACAATTAATTCACCCCTCCACTTT CASTRTINSPLHF TRBV12-3/TRBV12-4 once TRBJ1-6 .
TGCGCCAGCAGCTTGAAGGACCAGCAGGACGAGCAGTTCTTC CASSLKDQQDEQFF TRBV5-1 . TRBJ2-1 .
TGTGCCAGCAGTTTATCGCGACAGGGCCGCTATGGCTACACCTTC CASSLSRQGRYGYTF TRBV27 . TRBJ1-2 TRBD1
TGTGCCAGCAGCCTCGGGACTAGCGGGGACACCTACGAGCAGTACTTC CASSLGTSGDTYEQYF TRBV2 . TRBJ2-7 TRBD2
TGTGCCAGCAGCATGATGACAGGAACTGTCTCCTACGAGCAGTACTTC CASSMMTGTVSYEQYF TRBV5-5 . TRBJ2-7 .
TGCAGCGTACGGGACAGGGGGCGGCGGGAGACCCAGTACTTC CSVRDRGRRETQYF TRBV29-1 . TRBJ2-5 TRBD1
TGTGCCAGCTCACCACCGGGGTCGCGAAATTCACCCCTCCACTTT CASSPPGSRNSPLHF TRBV18 . TRBJ1-6 .
TGTGCCAGCAGCTTGGGGGGACAGGGGGCGTACAATGAGCAGTTCTTC CASSLGGQGAYNEQFF TRBV5-5 . TRBJ2-1 TRBD1
TGCAGCGTTGTCAGTGACGACGAGCAGTACTTC CSVVSDDEQYF TRBV29-1 few TRBJ2-7 .
TGTGCCAGCAAAACGCCGGGACTAATTGCGTTCTTC CASKTPGLIAFF TRBV5-5 . TRBJ2-1 TRBD2
TGTGCCAGCAGTATTCACAGGGGAAGGAATGAGCAGTTCTTC CASSIHRGRNEQFF TRBV27 . TRBJ2-1 TRBD1
TGTGCCAGCAGCTTAGCTTTCAGGGAGGGGTCATTGGATGAGCAGTTCTTC CASSLAFREGSLDEQFF TRBV7-6 . TRBJ2-1 TRBD2
TGTGCCAGCAGCTTAAGTCCCCGACAGGGTTGGAATGAGCAGTTCTTC CASSLSPRQGWNEQFF TRBV7-8 . TRBJ2-1 TRBD1
TGTGCCAGCAGTTTATCCCAGGGGGTGGCGGGAGAGAGCACAGATACGCAGTATTTT CASSLSQGVAGESTDTQYF TRBV27 . TRBJ2-3 .
TGTGCCAGCAGTCCGCGAGGACAGGGCGGCTATGGCTACACCTTC CASSPRGQGGYGYTF TRBV27 . TRBJ1-2 TRBD1
TGTGCCAGCAGTGCCCGGGACACATACCAAGAGACCCAGTACTTC CASSARDTYQETQYF TRBV6-5 . TRBJ2-5 .
TGTGCCAGCAGTTCTCAAGGCACCGGGGAGCTGTTTTTT CASSSQGTGELFF TRBV6-2/TRBV6-3 . TRBJ2-2 .
TGTGCCAGTAGTATAGATTTACAGACTAGCGGAGACAATGAGCAGTTCTTC CASSIDLQTSGDNEQFF TRBV19 . TRBJ2-1 TRBD2
TGCAGCGTTGAAACCCCGACATCGGGCTCCTACGAGCAGTACTTC CSVETPTSGSYEQYF TRBV29-1 . TRBJ2-7 .